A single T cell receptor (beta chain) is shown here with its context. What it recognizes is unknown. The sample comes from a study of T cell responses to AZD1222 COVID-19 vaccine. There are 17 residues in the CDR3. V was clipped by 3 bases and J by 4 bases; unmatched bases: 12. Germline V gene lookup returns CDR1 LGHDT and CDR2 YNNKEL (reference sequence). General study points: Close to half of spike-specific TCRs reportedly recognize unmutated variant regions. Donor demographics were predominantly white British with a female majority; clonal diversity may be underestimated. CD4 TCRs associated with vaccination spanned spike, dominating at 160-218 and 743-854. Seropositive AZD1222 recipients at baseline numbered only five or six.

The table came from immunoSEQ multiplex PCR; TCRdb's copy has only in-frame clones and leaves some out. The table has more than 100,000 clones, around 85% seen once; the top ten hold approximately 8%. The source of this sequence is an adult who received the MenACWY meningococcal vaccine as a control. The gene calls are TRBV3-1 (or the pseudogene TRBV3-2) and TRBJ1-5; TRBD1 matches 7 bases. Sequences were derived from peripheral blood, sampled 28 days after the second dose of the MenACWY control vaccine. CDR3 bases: TGTGCCAGCAGCCATAGTTCTAGAGGGGGCAGGAATCAGCCCCAGCATTTT. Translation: CASSHSSRGGRNQPQHF.